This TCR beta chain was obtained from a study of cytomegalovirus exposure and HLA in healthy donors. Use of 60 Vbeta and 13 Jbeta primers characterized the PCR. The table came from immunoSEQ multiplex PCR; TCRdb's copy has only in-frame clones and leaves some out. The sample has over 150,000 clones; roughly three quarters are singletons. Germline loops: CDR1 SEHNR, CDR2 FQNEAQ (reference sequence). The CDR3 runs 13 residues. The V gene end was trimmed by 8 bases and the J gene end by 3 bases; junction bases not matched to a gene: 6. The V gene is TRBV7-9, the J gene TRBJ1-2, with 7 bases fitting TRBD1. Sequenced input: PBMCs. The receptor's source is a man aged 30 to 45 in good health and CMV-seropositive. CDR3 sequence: CASLKQGDYGYTF. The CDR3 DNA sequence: TGTGCCAGCCTTAAGCAGGGGGACTATGGCTACACCTTC.